This is a list of T cell receptor beta chains from one sample in a study of T-cell reconstitution after alpha-beta-depleted transplantation in children. TCRdb independently ran MiXCR on the PCR reads; one entry per CDR3 protein. The repertoire holds roughly 500,000 distinct CDR3 sequences, with 8% to 11% as singletons. Source: PBMCs, taken before TCRalphabeta/CD19-depleted stem cell transplant. The receptor source for this set is a child under 10 years old with inherited bone marrow failure, due to receive a stem cell transplant. The CDR3 runs from the conserved cysteine through the conserved F or W. Each record gives: V gene, CDR3 length, CDR3 protein.

v_gene: TRBV12-3/TRBV12-4
len: 15
CDR3aa: CASSPLKDSRNGYTF

v_gene: TRBV6-2/TRBV6-3
len: 17
CDR3aa: CASSYLTRDTSLYGYTF

v_gene: TRBV29-1
len: 15
CDR3aa: CSVGTSGRPSYEQYF

v_gene: TRBV28
len: 11
CDR3aa: CASRYTDTQYF

v_gene: TRBV28
len: 16
CDR3aa: CASSTSGRAKTGELFF

v_gene: TRBV5-1
len: 15
CDR3aa: CASSSDPLAKNIQYF

v_gene: TRBV29-1
len: 14
CDR3aa: CSVDGPGTGNEQYF

v_gene: TRBV11-2
len: 13
CDR3aa: CASSLYQGGEQFF

v_gene: TRBV5-1
len: 17
CDR3aa: CASSLWVAGDPYNEQFF

v_gene: TRBV29-1
len: 15
CDR3aa: CSVEPLGRRGETQYF

v_gene: TRBV19
len: 15
CDR3aa: CASSMVGVAGYEQYF

v_gene: TRBV7-9
len: 13
CDR3aa: CASSLGPEDTQYF

v_gene: TRBV15
len: 16
CDR3aa: CATSSGTSGSPYEQYF

v_gene: TRBV3-1
len: 15
CDR3aa: CASSKMGLGPYEQYF

v_gene: TRBV11-2
len: 17
CDR3aa: CASSLDYGDYSNQPQHF

v_gene: TRBV5-4
len: 14
CDR3aa: CASSPADTVAEAFF

v_gene: TRBV12-3/TRBV12-4
len: 14
CDR3aa: CASSRAVGGTEAFF

v_gene: TRBV3-1
len: 15
CDR3aa: CASSQPGHSTDTQYF

v_gene: TRBV6-5
len: 12
CDR3aa: CASSYSHNEQFF

v_gene: TRBV7-9
len: 15
CDR3aa: CASSLGRARWETQYF

v_gene: TRBV20-1
len: 11
CDR3aa: CSASQRGEQFF

v_gene: TRBV28
len: 15
CDR3aa: CASSFVDSFSYEQYF

v_gene: TRBV12-3/TRBV12-4
len: 16
CDR3aa: CASTFQGGLGGQPQHF

v_gene: TRBV29-1
len: 14
CDR3aa: CSVIYSGREETQYF

v_gene: TRBV12-3/TRBV12-4
len: 16
CDR3aa: CASSFRLAGPADTQYF

v_gene: TRBV5-6
len: 16
CDR3aa: CASSLTNGLAPYEQYF

v_gene: TRBV11-2
len: 15
CDR3aa: CASSLRGERDTEAFF

v_gene: TRBV2
len: 14
CDR3aa: CASRERPFTDTQYF

v_gene: TRBV5-1
len: 14
CDR3aa: CASSLNDREETQYF

v_gene: TRBV4-3
len: 16
CDR3aa: CASSHLVPPLTGELFF

v_gene: TRBV20-1
len: 14
CDR3aa: CSARGPWSNQPQHF

v_gene: TRBV20-1
len: 13
CDR3aa: CSASLQPNYGYTF

v_gene: TRBV5-6
len: 13
CDR3aa: CASSPGTGPAYTF

v_gene: TRBV5-1
len: 14
CDR3aa: CASRASLGGNIQYF

v_gene: TRBV27
len: 14
CDR3aa: CASSSASVSYEQYF

v_gene: TRBV7-2
len: 15
CDR3aa: CASSFGQTYNSPLHF

v_gene: TRBV4-2
len: 16
CDR3aa: CASSQDQGEGSDEQYF

v_gene: TRBV20-1
len: 13
CDR3aa: CSARWRGLTEAFF

v_gene: TRBV7-9
len: 14
CDR3aa: CASSLGTALYEQYF

v_gene: TRBV29-1
len: 12
CDR3aa: CSVVAGTETQYF

v_gene: TRBV24-1
len: 16
CDR3aa: CATSDTGLAGYNEQFF

v_gene: TRBV5-6
len: 16
CDR3aa: CASSLDGGPNTGELFF

v_gene: TRBV7-9
len: 11
CDR3aa: CASSWREAQYF

v_gene: TRBV5-1
len: 13
CDR3aa: CASSFTEDYGYTF

v_gene: TRBV10-3
len: 16
CDR3aa: CAIWGGSGSKGNEQFF

v_gene: TRBV5-5
len: 15
CDR3aa: CASSFTSGNYNEQFF

v_gene: TRBV29-1
len: 13
CDR3aa: CSVGGHTYNEQFF

v_gene: TRBV20-1
len: 15
CDR3aa: CSASRTSGSYNEQFF

v_gene: TRBV7-9
len: 13
CDR3aa: CASSLVGAYGYTF

v_gene: TRBV5-6
len: 15
CDR3aa: CASTAVDRSTDTQYF

v_gene: TRBV28
len: 14
CDR3aa: CASSLSPIQETQYF

v_gene: TRBV12-3/TRBV12-4
len: 13
CDR3aa: CASSLEPYTEVFF

v_gene: TRBV7-9
len: 13
CDR3aa: CASTPPGNNEQYF

v_gene: TRBV20-1
len: 14
CDR3aa: CSARELAEIYEQYF

v_gene: TRBV28
len: 11
CDR3aa: CASSTNYGYTF